These 21 T cell receptor beta chains were all obtained from the same sample, sequenced in a study of T cell repertoires in cytomegalovirus infection (dated by TCRdb to the late 2010s). TCRdb lists the instrument as Illumina HiSeq 1500. TCRdb handled the public reads itself, with Q25 trimming in fastp and clone calling in MiXCR, and kept productive beta chains. CDR3 protein duplicates are merged, each entry listing the most common genes and DNA. The table for this sample lists around 530,000 distinct CDR3 sequences; approximately 25% of them were counted only once. Less than 15% of the sample is in the top ten clones. Source material: PBMCs. Receptors originate from a human donor in good health (CMV status not recorded). Some clones in this sample may be carry-over from other donors' samples.

This clonotype has just a few counts. The CDR3 DNA is TGTGCCAGCAGTTTAGCGGGAGGCGGTAATGAGCAGTTCTTC. Translated: CASSLAGGGNEQFF. This chain links TRBV6-2 or TRBV6-3 with TRBJ2-1; 10 nucleotides align to TRBD2. The CDR3 extends over 14 amino acids. Germline loops: CDR1 MNHEY, CDR2 SVGEGT. The V gene end was trimmed by 4 bases and the J gene end by 7 bases; junction bases not matched to a gene: 4.

This clonotype occurred a few times. For the CDR3, the DNA is TGTGCCAGCAGCTCCGGGTGGGGGGGAGGGATTGATGAGCAGTTCTTC. This sequence encodes CASSSGWGGGIDEQFF. The V and J genes are TRBV11-3 and TRBJ2-1; 7 bases agree with TRBD2. The CDR3 runs 16 residues. From germline, CDR1 is SGHNT and CDR2 YENEEA. V shed 4 bases, J shed 8 bases, and the junction held 14 bases outside the gene matches.

The chain employs TRBV7-6 and TRBJ1-2; D unresolved. CDR1 is SGHVS and CDR2 is FNYEAQ in the germline V gene. The CDR3 extends over 14 amino acids. The germline V and J ends were trimmed by 5 bases and 4 bases, with 14 bases remaining between them. The CDR3, as DNA: TGTGCCAGCAGCAGCTACAGTGCCGGCTATGGCTACACCTTC. Protein sequence: CASSSYSAGYGYTF.

This clonotype was seen only a few times. The chain has TRBV5-1 and TRBJ2-1, with 9 bases matching TRBD1. This CDR3 region has 16 residues. V dropped 0 bases and J dropped 7; count of bases not matched to a gene: 8. CDR1 SGHRS and CDR2 YFSETQ come from the germline V gene. The CDR3 region has the DNA TGCGCCAGCAGCTTGGCCCGGGACAGGGTACGAAATGAGCAGTTCTTC. This sequence encodes CASSLARDRVRNEQFF.

This clonotype has at least ten counts. The chain combines TRBV7-9 with TRBJ2-1; 8 bases align to TRBD1. Germline-derived CDR1 and CDR2 are SEHNR and FQNEAQ (reference sequence). The CDR3 has 17 residues. V was clipped by 4 bases and J by 4 bases; unmatched bases: 12. This chain's CDR3 is CASSSTTGTGVYNEQFF. In DNA form, the CDR3 reads TGTGCCAGCAGCTCAACTACCGGGACAGGCGTTTACAATGAGCAGTTCTTC. The complete variable domain, with remaining parts taken from reference TRBV7-9 and TRBJ2-1, reads DTGVSQNPRHKITKRGQNVTFRCDPISEHNRLYWYRQTLGQGPEFLTYFQNEAQLEKSRLLSDRFSAERPKGSFSTLEIQRTEQGDSAMYLCASSSTTGTGVYNEQFFGPGTRLTVL.

The CDR3 DNA reads TGTGCCAGCAGTTCAGGGGGCCTACTAACCTACGAGCAGTACTTC. This codes for CASSSGGLLTYEQYF. The chain recombines TRBV28 with TRBJ2-7; 8 positions match TRBD1. This CDR3 contains 15 residues. The J segment lost 2 bases and the V segment lost 4 bases, leaving 7 bases of the junction unmatched. CDR1 and CDR2 from the germline V gene are MDHEN and SYDVKM.

This clonotype was recorded at least ten times. The genes are TRBV7-2 and TRBJ1-3, with 8 nucleotides matching TRBD1. The germline V gene has CDR1 SGHTA and CDR2 FQGNSA. V dropped 2 bases and J dropped 0; count of bases not matched to a gene: 6. This CDR3 region has 17 residues. The CDR3 DNA follows: TGTGCCAGCAGCTTACTGGGACAGGCCCACTCTGGAAACACCATATATTTT. Its protein is CASSLLGQAHSGNTIYF. The full variable domain, completed using reference TRBV7-2 and TRBJ1-3, is GAGVSQSPSNKVTEKGKDVELRCDPISGHTALYWYRQSLGQGLEFLIYFQGNSAPDKSGLPSDRFSAERTGGSVSTLTIQRTQQEDSAVYLCASSLLGQAHSGNTIYFGEGSWLTVV.

This clonotype was seen ten or more times. This chain links TRBV6-1 with TRBJ2-7, with TRBD2 identical over 11 bases. Per germline, CDR1 MNHNS and CDR2 SASEGT. This CDR3 contains 15 residues. J gave up 1 base and V 5 bases, and 4 bases lay outside the gene matches. The CDR3 region has the DNA TGTGCCAGCAGTACTGGGACTAGCGGTTCCTACGAGCAGTACTTC. Translating it yields CASSTGTSGSYEQYF.

This clonotype was counted only a few times. The chain has TRBV6-8 and TRBJ2-1, with 13 bases aligning to TRBD2. From germline, CDR1 is MNHGY and CDR2 SAAAGT. V lost 2 bases to trimming and J lost 5 bases; unmatched junction nucleotides: 9. The CDR3 runs 18 residues. The CDR3 protein is CASSYLSGLAGNNNEQFF. The CDR3 DNA reads as TGTGCCAGCAGTTACCTATCGGGACTAGCGGGAAACAACAATGAGCAGTTCTTC.

The chain couples TRBV15 to TRBJ2-1, with TRBD1 as a possible D gene (5 bases). CDR3 length: 14 residues. V lost 1 base to trimming and J lost 8 bases, with 12 bases between them. Germline CDR1 reads LNHNV; CDR2 reads YYDKDF (reference sequence). The CDR3 DNA follows: TGTGCCACCAGCAGAGCCAGACAGAACTATGAGCAGTTCTTC. It yields the protein CATSRARQNYEQFF. The whole variable domain, remainder taken from reference TRBV15 and TRBJ2-1, is DAMVIQNPRYQVTQFGKPVTLSCSQTLNHNVMYWYQQKSSQAPKLLFHYYDKDFNNEADTPDNFQSRRPNTSFCFLDIRSPGLGDTAMYLCATSRARQNYEQFFGPGTRLTVL.

This clonotype was recorded a few times. One junction end disagrees with the germline gene, perhaps due to a read error. This chain connects TRBV7-7 to TRBJ2-5; D possibly matches TRBD1 or TRBD2 (5 bases each). Germline CDR1 reads SSHAT; CDR2 reads FNYEAQ (reference sequence). The CDR3 runs to 15 residues. CDR3 nucleotides: TGTGCTAGCAGCTTAGGTCTCCGGGGCCACGAGACCCAGTACTTC. This gives the protein CASSLGLRGHETQYF.

This clonotype was seen only a few times. The rearrangement uses TRBV7-3 and TRBJ2-2, with D possibly being TRBD2 (5 bases). Per germline, CDR1 SGHTA and CDR2 FQGTGA. Trimming stripped 5 bases from V and 6 bases from J, with 10 bases between. This CDR3 comprises 13 residues. In DNA form, the CDR3 reads TGTGCCAGCAGCCTAGGACTTCCCGGGGAGCTGTTTTTT. This sequence encodes CASSLGLPGELFF.

This sequence joins TRBV28 and TRBJ2-7; TRBD1 matches at 7 bases. Germline values: CDR1 MDHEN, CDR2 SYDVKM. The V gene end was trimmed by 5 bases and the J gene end by 2 bases; junction bases not matched to a gene: 9. The CDR3 sequence is 15 residues long. The CDR3 DNA sequence: TGTGCCAGCAGTACTACAGGGGTTCCCCCCTACGAGCAGTACGTC. Protein: CASSTTGVPPYEQYV.

The table lists this clonotype with a few counts. This chain joins TRBV20-1 and TRBJ2-3; a possible D gene is TRBD2 (7 bases). Trimming stripped 6 bases from V and 4 bases from J, with 11 bases between. In germline, CDR1 is DFQATT, CDR2 SNEGSKA (reference sequence). There are 12 residues in the CDR3. CDR3 sequence: CSAGRGADTQYF. CDR3 sequence (DNA): TGCAGTGCGGGGAGGGGGGCAGATACGCAGTATTTT.

The chain combines TRBV7-6 with TRBJ2-7, with TRBD1 matching 9 bases. V was clipped by 5 bases and J by 3 bases; unmatched bases: 5. The length of the CDR3 is 14 residues. Per germline, CDR1 SGHVS and CDR2 FNYEAQ. The CDR3: CASSQTDRGYEQYF. CDR3 nucleotide sequence: TGTGCCAGCAGCCAGACGGACAGGGGCTACGAGCAGTACTTC.

At least ten counts were recorded for this clonotype. The V gene is TRBV6-5, the J gene TRBJ2-4; D tentatively fits TRBD1 or TRBD2 (6 bases each). Germline V lookup: CDR1 MNHEY, CDR2 SVGAGI. Trimming pared 2 bases from V and 1 base from J, leaving 12 bases between. The CDR3 covers 16 residues. The CDR3 sequence: CASSYGGGRAKNIQYF. Here the CDR3 DNA reads TGTGCCAGCAGTTACGGAGGGGGGCGGGCCAAAAACATTCAGTACTTC.

This clonotype has a single count. The chain uses TRBV27 and TRBJ2-1; 7 positions match TRBD2. This CDR3 has 13 residues. The junction had 9 bases not matched to a gene; V was cut back by 8 bases and J by 8 bases. Germline assignment: CDR1 MNHEY and CDR2 SMNVEV (reference sequence). CDR3 sequence: CASGLAGVHEQFF. The CDR3 DNA follows: TGTGCCAGCGGACTTGCGGGAGTCCATGAGCAGTTCTTC.

The chain uses TRBV29-1 and TRBJ2-1; 9 bases line up with TRBD1. Germline-derived CDR1 and CDR2 are SQVTM and ANQGSEA. CDR3 length: 18 amino acids. V was clipped by 6 bases and J by 7 bases; unmatched bases: 22. The CDR3 region is CSVFLTTGGKNLRNEQFF. The CDR3 coding sequence is TGCAGCGTCTTCTTGACGACAGGGGGGAAGAATTTGAGGAATGAGCAGTTCTTC.

This chain uses TRBV12-3 or TRBV12-4 with TRBJ2-1; the D gene is possibly TRBD1 (5 bases). This CDR3 is built from 13 residues. V lost 7 bases, J lost 6 bases, and 13 bases lay in between. The DNA of the CDR3 is TGTGCCAGCAATTTTCCAGGGTCCAATGAGCAGTTCTTC. This sequence encodes CASNFPGSNEQFF.

The chain recombines TRBV4-3 with TRBJ2-1; 7 bases are a match to TRBD2. The germline V gene encodes CDR1 LGHNA and CDR2 YSLEER. The V segment lost 3 bases and the J segment 5 bases; nucleotides outside the gene matches: 7. The CDR3 has 15 residues. CDR3 sequence (DNA): TGCGCCAGCAGCCAGGGACGGACTAGGGACAATGAGCAGTTCTTC. It specifies CASSQGRTRDNEQFF.

The table lists this clonotype with a few counts. This chain links TRBV6-1 with TRBJ1-6; a weak D match, TRBD1 (5 bases). The germline CDR1 and CDR2 sequences are MNHNS and SASEGT. V lost 7 bases and J lost 4, with 17 bases in between. The CDR3 has 16 amino acids. The chain's CDR3 is CASIGTSGIYNSPLHF. The CDR3 nucleotides are TGTGCCAGCATCGGGACTAGTGGGATTTATAATTCACCCCTCCACTTT.